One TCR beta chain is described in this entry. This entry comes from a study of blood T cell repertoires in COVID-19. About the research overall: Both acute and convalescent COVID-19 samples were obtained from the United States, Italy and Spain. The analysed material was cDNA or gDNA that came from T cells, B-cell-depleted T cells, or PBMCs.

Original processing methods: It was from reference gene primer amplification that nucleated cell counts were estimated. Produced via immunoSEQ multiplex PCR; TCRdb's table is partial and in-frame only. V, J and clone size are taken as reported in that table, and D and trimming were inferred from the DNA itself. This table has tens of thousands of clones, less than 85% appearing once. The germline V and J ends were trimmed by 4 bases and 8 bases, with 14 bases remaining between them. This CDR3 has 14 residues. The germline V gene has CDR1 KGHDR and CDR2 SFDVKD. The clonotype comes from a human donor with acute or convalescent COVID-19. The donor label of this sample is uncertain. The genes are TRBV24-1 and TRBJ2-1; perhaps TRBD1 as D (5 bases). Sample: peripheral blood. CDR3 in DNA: TGTGCCACCAGTGAGGGCAGGGAATACGATGAGCAGTTCTTC. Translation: CATSEGREYDEQFF.